Here is one T cell receptor (beta chain) with its context. The antigen remains undetermined. The record originates from a study of early stage breast cancer tumors. Study context: The ER+/PR+/HER2- tumors included 7 to 9 ductal and a handful of lobular carcinomas. Study results and limitations: Enriched TCRB sequences shared across patients were mostly commonly generated sequences. In about 90% of the 16 patients, blood comparison separated tumor from normal breast. Unsorted bulk genomic DNA sequencing lacked pairing and functional marker data.

TCRdb's table, derived via immunoSEQ multiplex PCR, lists solely in-frame clones and lacks some. This table holds some 30,000 clones, roughly four fifths found once. The CDR3 consists of 13 residues. Germline V lookup: CDR1 MNHNS, CDR2 SASEGT. Trimming at V came to 5 bases and at J to 6 bases, leaving 3 bases not matched to a gene. The clonotype was recovered from a young adult with breast cancer. The sample taken for sequencing was breast tumor tissue. The gene calls are TRBV6-1 and TRBJ1-5; 8 positions agree with TRBD1. Here the CDR3 reads CASSPTGGQPQHF. The CDR3 bases are TGTGCCAGCAGTCCTACAGGGGGTCAGCCCCAGCATTTT.